The clone carrying this T cell receptor (beta chain) showed up just a few times. Antigen unknown. This specimen comes from a study of identical twins. General observations from the study: Weaker excess twin sharing was observed in beta out-of-frame sequences.

Each cDNA held unique molecular identifiers, and template switching gave it a universal primer site. Each CDR3 protein gets one entry after TCRdb re-called the 5' RACE reads with MiXCR. The table includes around 530,000 distinct CDR3 sequences, approximately 16% detected once. V was pared by 2 bases and J by 2 bases, with 17 bases between. The germline gives CDR1 DFQATT, CDR2 SNEGSKA (reference sequence). This CDR3 is built from 16 residues. These data also formed part of another study, on yellow fever vaccine responses in identical twins.

This chain uses TRBV20-1 with TRBJ2-3; D unclear. The source material was CD4+ T cells sorted from blood. This sequence originates from a woman aged 18-30 years in good health. The CDR3 nucleotides read TGCAGTGCTAGAACTCAACCGTATTGGTCCACAGATACGCAGTATTTT. Translating it yields CSARTQPYWSTDTQYF.